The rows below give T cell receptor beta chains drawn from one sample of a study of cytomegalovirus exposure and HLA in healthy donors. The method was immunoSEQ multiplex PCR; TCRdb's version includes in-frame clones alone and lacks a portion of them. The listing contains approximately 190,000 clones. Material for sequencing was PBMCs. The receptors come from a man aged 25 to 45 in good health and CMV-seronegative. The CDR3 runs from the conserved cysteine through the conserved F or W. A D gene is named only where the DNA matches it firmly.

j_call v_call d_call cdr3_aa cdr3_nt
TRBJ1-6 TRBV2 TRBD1 CASSESTGGSPLHF TGTGCCAGCAGTGAGTCCACAGGGGGCTCACCCCTCCACTTT
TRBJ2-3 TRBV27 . CASSLVAGTDTQYF TGTGCCAGCAGTTTAGTAGCCGGCACAGATACGCAGTATTTT
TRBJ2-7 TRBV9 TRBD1 CASSGGPTGRVSPYEQYF TGTGCCAGCAGCGGGGGGCCGACAGGGAGAGTTTCCCCCTACGAGCAGTACTTC
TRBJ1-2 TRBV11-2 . CASSLEPTFGDGYTF TGTGCCAGCAGCTTAGAGCCCACTTTCGGGGATGGCTACACCTTC
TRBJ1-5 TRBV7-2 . CASSLARGQPQHF TGTGCCAGCAGCTTAGCGCGGGGACAGCCCCAGCATTTT
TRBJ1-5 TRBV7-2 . CASSSGNQPQHF TGTGCCAGCAGTTCAGGGAATCAGCCCCAGCATTTT
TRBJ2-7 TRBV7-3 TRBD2 CASSLHGGSAYEQYF TGTGCCAGCAGTCTTCACGGCGGGAGTGCCTACGAGCAGTACTTC
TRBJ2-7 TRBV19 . CASSPPGAASVF TGTGCCAGTAGTCCCCCTGGGGCAGCTTCTGTTTTC
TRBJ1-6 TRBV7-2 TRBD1 CASSLGQNNSPPHF TGTGCCAGCAGCCTGGGACAGAATAATTCACCCCCCCACTTT
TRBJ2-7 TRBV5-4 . CATIDRYSSYEQYF TGTGCCACAATCGACAGGTATAGCTCCTACGAGCAGTACTTC
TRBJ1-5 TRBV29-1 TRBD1 CSVQDRGRPGPQHF TGCAGCGTTCAGGACAGGGGTCGCCCTGGACCCCAGCATTTT
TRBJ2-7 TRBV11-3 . CASSLYTPNEQYF TGTGCCAGCAGCTTATACACCCCCAACGAGCAGTACTTC
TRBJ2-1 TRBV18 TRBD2 CASSPPRLAGGNSYNEQFF TGTGCCAGCTCACCACCGAGGCTAGCGGGGGGGAACTCCTACAATGAGCAGTTCTTC
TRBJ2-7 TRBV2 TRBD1 CASRVTGTGSEQYF TGTGCCAGCAGGGTCACCGGGACAGGGAGTGAGCAGTACTTC
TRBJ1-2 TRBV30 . CAWSAGLNGYTF TGTGCCTGGAGTGCAGGGCTCAATGGCTACACCTTC
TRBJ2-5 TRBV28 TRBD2 CASSPSLAGVGETQYF TGTGCCAGCAGTCCCTCCCTAGCGGGAGTAGGAGAGACCCAGTACTTC
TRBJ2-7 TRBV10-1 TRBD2 CASSERVSGSLGEQYF TGCGCCAGCAGTGAGAGAGTAAGCGGGAGCCTGGGGGAGCAGTACTTC
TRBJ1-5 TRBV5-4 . CASSFNPGLGNQPQHF TGTGCCAGCAGCTTCAATCCAGGGTTGGGCAATCAGCCCCAGCATTTT
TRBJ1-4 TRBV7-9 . CASSRSQGLSEKLFF TGTGCCAGCAGCAGATCACAGGGCCTGAGTGAAAAACTGTTTTTT
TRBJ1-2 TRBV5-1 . CASSPPSYGYTF TGCGCCAGCAGCCCACCGAGCTATGGCTACACCTTC
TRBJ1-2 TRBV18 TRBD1 CASSPPTRGTATSYTF TGTGCCAGCTCACCACCAACCCGGGGGACAGCGACTTCCTACACCTTC
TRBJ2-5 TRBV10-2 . CASRFGETQYF TGCGCCAGCCGCTTCGGTGAGACCCAGTACTTC
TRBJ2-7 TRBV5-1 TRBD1 CASSSARNRGPYEQYF TGCGCCAGCAGCTCGGCTAGGAACAGGGGCCCCTACGAGCAGTACTTC
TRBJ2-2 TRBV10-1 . CASSKTVTGELFF TGCGCCAGCAGTAAGACTGTCACCGGGGAGCTGTTTTTT
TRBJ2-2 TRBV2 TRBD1 CASSAGGRAGELFF TGTGCCAGCAGTGCAGGGGGTAGGGCCGGGGAGCTGTTTTTT
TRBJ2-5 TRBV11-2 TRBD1 CASSSGTVFEETQYF TGTGCCAGCAGCTCCGGGACAGTGTTTGAAGAGACCCAGTACTTC
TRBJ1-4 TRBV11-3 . CASSSGHPNEKLFF TGTGCCAGCAGCTCGGGACATCCCAATGAAAAACTGTTTTTT
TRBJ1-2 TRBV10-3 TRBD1 CAISETDRVTF TGTGCCATCAGTGAGACCGACAGGGTCACCTTC
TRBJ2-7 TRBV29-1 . CSVGPIESEQYF TGCAGCGTTGGACCCATAGAGAGCGAGCAGTACTTC
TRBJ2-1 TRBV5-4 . CASSLVAEQFF TGTGCCAGCAGCTTGGTAGCGGAGCAGTTCTTC
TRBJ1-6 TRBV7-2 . CASSLAQGNSPLHF TGTGCCAGCAGCTTGGCGCAGGGGAATTCACCCCTCCACTTT
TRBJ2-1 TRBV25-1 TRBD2 CASSELEASGKNEQFF TGTGCCAGCAGTGAATTAGAGGCTAGCGGGAAGAATGAGCAGTTCTTC
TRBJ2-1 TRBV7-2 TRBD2 CASSLDGGSYNEQFF TGTGCCAGCAGCTTGGACGGGGGGTCCTACAATGAGCAGTTCTTC
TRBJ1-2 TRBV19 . CASSIATMAGMGYGYTF TGTGCCAGTAGTATAGCTACAATGGCGGGTATGGGCTATGGCTACACCTTC
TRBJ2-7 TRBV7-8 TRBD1 CASRTGTGSYEQYF TGTGCCAGCAGAACCGGGACAGGTAGCTACGAGCAGTACTTC
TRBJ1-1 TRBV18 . CASSPPSGSVQAFF TGTGCCAGCTCACCACCATCAGGGTCGGTACAAGCTTTCTTT
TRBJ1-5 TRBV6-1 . CASSEAGGYSNQPQHF TGTGCCAGCAGTGAAGCAGGAGGGTATAGCAATCAGCCCCAGCATTTT
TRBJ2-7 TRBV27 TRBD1 CASSSHGQGASYEQYF TGTGCCAGCAGTTCCCACGGACAGGGGGCGTCCTACGAGCAGTACTTC
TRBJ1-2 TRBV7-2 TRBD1 CASSYGQANYGYTF TGTGCCAGCAGCTACGGACAGGCCAACTATGGCTACACCTTC
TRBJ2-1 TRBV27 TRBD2 CASSLGSGRVNEQFF TGTGCCAGCAGTTTGGGTAGCGGGAGGGTGAATGAGCAGTTCTTC
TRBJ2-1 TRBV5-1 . CASSPRDLSSYNEQFF TGCGCCAGCAGCCCCAGGGATTTAAGCTCCTACAATGAGCAGTTCTTC
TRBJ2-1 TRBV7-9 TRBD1 CASSDGTGSYNEQFF TGTGCCAGCAGCGACGGGACAGGCTCCTACAATGAGCAGTTCTTC
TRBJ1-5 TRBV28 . CASTGYSNQPQHF TGTGCCAGCACAGGGTATAGCAATCAGCCCCAGCATTTT
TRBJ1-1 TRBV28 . CASSLGGGMNTEAFF TGTGCCAGCAGTTTGGGAGGGGGGATGAACACTGAAGCTTTCTTT
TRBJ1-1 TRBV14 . CASSQETRDRRAFF TGTGCCAGCAGCCAAGAAACACGAGACAGAAGGGCTTTCTTT
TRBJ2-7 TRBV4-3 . CASSQESGHKLGEQYF TGCGCCAGCAGCCAAGAATCGGGACATAAGCTGGGCGAGCAGTACTTC
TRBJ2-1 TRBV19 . CASSASSASNEQFF TGTGCCAGTAGTGCCTCTAGCGCTTCCAATGAGCAGTTCTTC
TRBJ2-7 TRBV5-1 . CASSLVVGRGYEQYF TGCGCCAGCAGCTTGGTGGTGGGCAGGGGCTACGAGCAGTACTTC
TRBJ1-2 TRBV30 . CAWSTGQYGYTF TGTGCCTGGAGTACTGGACAGTATGGCTACACCTTC
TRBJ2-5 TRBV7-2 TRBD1 CASSIPTGGGETQYF TGTGCCAGCAGCATACCGACAGGGGGCGGAGAGACCCAGTACTTC
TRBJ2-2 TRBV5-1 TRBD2 CASSAGVGVSTGELFF TGCGCCAGCAGCGCGGGAGTGGGAGTGTCCACCGGGGAGCTGTTTTTT
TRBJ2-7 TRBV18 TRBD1 CASSRDGQGRDEQYF TGTGCCAGCTCAAGGGACGGACAGGGGAGGGACGAGCAGTACTTC
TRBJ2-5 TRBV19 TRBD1 CASSPGQGLETQYF TGTGCCAGTAGTCCGGGACAGGGTTTGGAGACCCAGTACTTC
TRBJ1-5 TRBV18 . CASSSMEGGLGNQPQHF TGTGCCAGCTCATCTATGGAGGGCGGGCTGGGCAATCAGCCCCAGCATTTT